The sequence of this TCR beta chain was determined in a study of blood T cell repertoires in COVID-19. Data came from immunoSEQ multiplex PCR; TCRdb stores just in-frame clones and leaves some out. The data contain about 360,000 clones, approximately 91% of them seen just once; the ten biggest clones take up around 1.9%. Sequenced material: PBMCs or T cells enriched from blood (not recorded which). The sequence was collected from a woman aged 35 to 49 with acute COVID-19.

DNA for the CDR3: TGTGCCAGCAGTTTATCGTCAGGGGGCGCGTTTGATGAGCAGTTCTTC. Its translation: CASSLSSGGAFDEQFF. V and J are TRBV27 and TRBJ2-1; 8 bases fit TRBD1. There are 16 residues in the CDR3. From germline, CDR1 is MNHEY and CDR2 SMNVEV (reference sequence). The ends lost 0 bases at V and 8 bases at J; junction bases unmatched: 9.